The subject of this entry is one T cell receptor (beta chain). The antigen it recognizes is unknown. The input lacks base qualities; no much larger clone sits a single base away. This sample was included in a study of blood T cell repertoires in COVID-19 (dated by TCRdb to 2019 to 2021). With respect to the entire study: Samples covering the acute and convalescent phases of COVID-19 were provided by collaborators in the United States, Italy and Spain. The prospective study material was composed of cDNA or gDNA derived from T cells, B-cell-depleted T cells, or PBMCs. Subjects who had been exposed to COVID-19, were actively infected with it, or had recovered from it provided the deeply sampled blood TCRbeta repertoires that made up the dataset. The repertoires were released in a freely available public database meant as a resource for research on the immune response to SARS-CoV-2. Samples were obtained from the ongoing ImmuneRACE study (first 160 participants) and from 1,000 to 1,500 subjects provided by 6 global collaborators. A de-identified subject ID, COVID-19 status, age in years and sex were almost always included in the sample metadata. Where available, HLA class I and class II types were obtained from metadata supplied by the sample provider rather than from assay-based typing. Summary of the overall study and its limitations: The amount of clinical and demographic metadata varied by source and participant and was provided uncurated.

Ends trimmed: V by 1 base, J by 7 bases; bases unmatched to a gene: 3. The CDR1 and CDR2 encoded by the germline V gene are LGHNA and YNFKEQ. The CDR3 runs 14 amino acids, cysteine and phenylalanine included. The DNA shown is the 42-base CDR3, in frame from base 1. Whole blood was collected in K2EDTA tubes by collaborating institutions according to the institutions' own protocols. Collaborator samples were shipped for TCRbeta analysis as frozen whole blood, isolated PBMCs, or DNA extracted from either sample type. TCRbeta CDR3 regions were amplified from genomic DNA using the immunoSEQ Assay, a bias-controlled multiplex PCR. The published analysis was carried out like this. The number of nucleated cells in each sample was estimated by amplification of reference gene primers within the assay. To quantify the absolute abundance of each unique TCRbeta CDR3 rearrangement, sequence reads were collapsed and filtered. For each sample, productive Simpson clonality was calculated as the square root of Simpson's diversity index over productive rearrangements. The immuneACCESS repertoire file appears here via TCRdb, limited to in-frame rearrangements. These files lack a portion of the clones; in checked studies, under half of the deficit traces to unresolved V genes, and the cause of the others is not known. V and J calls and clone size are those listed in that table; D and trimming were worked out from the DNA. This sample gives tens of thousands of clones in total; about 80% of them show up just once. Around a sixth of the sample lies in the top ten.

The rearranged chain carries TRBV4-2 and TRBJ1-4; TRBD1 aligns with 7 central bases. Sequences were obtained from peripheral blood. This receptor was identified in a human donor in a cohort sampled during active COVID-19. This receptor carries the CDR3 CASSQGAGGEKLFF. Read as DNA, the sequence is TGTGCCAGCAGCCAAGGGGCAGGGGGTGAAAAACTGTTTTTT.